These 3 T cell receptor beta chains share one sample of origin, sequenced in a study of monozygotic twins with inflammatory bowel disease. TCRdb re-called the 5' RACE reads and catalogs CDR3 proteins one per entry, DNA excluded. The sample data list a few hundred thousand distinct CDR3 sequences. The sequencing input was blood. These receptors all stem from a human donor with ulcerative colitis or Crohn's disease, or a healthy co-twin of an affected twin (not recorded which).

The V gene is TRBV7-8, the J gene TRBJ1-5; the D call from TCRdb, TRBD1, cannot be confirmed without DNA. The CDR3 length is 20 residues. Germline V CDR1 and CDR2: SGHVS, FQNEAQ. The CDR3: CASSLAGRGHYLELNQPQHF.

The rearrangement joins TRBV19 to TRBJ2-5; no DNA is available, so the TRBD2 call from TCRdb remains unchecked. Per germline, CDR1 LNHDA and CDR2 SQIVND (reference sequence). The CDR3 runs 16 residues. The CDR3 loop reads CASMPRAGGFQETQYF.

This chain uses TRBV9 with TRBJ2-1; TCRdb reports TRBD2, a call that lacks DNA to check it against. Germline-derived CDR1 and CDR2 are SGDLS and YYNGEE. This CDR3 is built from 15 residues. The chain's CDR3 is CASSVPAGGYNEQFF.